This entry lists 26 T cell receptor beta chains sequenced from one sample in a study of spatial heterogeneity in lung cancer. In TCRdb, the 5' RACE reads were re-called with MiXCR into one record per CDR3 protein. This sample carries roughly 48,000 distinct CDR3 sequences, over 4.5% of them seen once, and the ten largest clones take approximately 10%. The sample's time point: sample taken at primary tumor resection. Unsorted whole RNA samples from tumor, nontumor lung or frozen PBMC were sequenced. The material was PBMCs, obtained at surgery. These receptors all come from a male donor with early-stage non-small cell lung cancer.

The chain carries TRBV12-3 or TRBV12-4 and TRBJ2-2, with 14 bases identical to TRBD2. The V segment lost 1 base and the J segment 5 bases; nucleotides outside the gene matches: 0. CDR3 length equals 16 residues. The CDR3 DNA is TGTGCCAGCAGTTTAGGGACTAGCGGGAGGACCGGGGAGCTGTTTTTT. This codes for CASSLGTSGRTGELFF.

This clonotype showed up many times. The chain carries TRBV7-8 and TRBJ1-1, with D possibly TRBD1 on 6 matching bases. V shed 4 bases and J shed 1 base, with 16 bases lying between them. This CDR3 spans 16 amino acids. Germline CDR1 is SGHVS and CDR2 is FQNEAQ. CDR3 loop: CASSSGLRGKNTEAFF. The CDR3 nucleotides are TGTGCCAGCAGCTCGGGACTCAGGGGAAAGAACACTGAAGCTTTCTTT.

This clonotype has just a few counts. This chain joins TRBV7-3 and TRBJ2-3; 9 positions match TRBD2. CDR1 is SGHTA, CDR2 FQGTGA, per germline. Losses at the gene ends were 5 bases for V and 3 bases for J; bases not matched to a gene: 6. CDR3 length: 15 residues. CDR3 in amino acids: CASSPTTSGTDTQYF. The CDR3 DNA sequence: TGTGCCAGCAGCCCCACGACTAGCGGAACAGATACGCAGTATTTT.

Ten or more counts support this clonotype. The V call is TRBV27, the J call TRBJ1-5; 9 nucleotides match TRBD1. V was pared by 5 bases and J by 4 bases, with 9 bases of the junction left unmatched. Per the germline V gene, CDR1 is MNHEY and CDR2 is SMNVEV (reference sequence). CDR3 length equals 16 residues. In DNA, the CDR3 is TGTGCCAGCAGTCCCAGACAAGGGACAGGGAATCAGCCCCAGCATTTT. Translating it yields CASSPRQGTGNQPQHF.

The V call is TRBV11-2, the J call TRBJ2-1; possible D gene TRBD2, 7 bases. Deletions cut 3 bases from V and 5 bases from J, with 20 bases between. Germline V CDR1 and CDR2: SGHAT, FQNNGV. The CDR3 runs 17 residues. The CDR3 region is CASSFRQAQRGDNEQFF. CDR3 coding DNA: TGTGCCAGCAGCTTCAGACAGGCCCAACGGGGGGACAATGAGCAGTTCTTC.

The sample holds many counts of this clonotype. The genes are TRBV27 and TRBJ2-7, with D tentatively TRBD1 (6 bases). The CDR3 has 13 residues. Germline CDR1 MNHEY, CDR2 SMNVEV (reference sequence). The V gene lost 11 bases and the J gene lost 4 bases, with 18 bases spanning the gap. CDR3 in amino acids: CASGTRKPYEQYF. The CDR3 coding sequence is TGTGCCTCCGGGACACGCAAGCCGTACGAGCAGTACTTC.

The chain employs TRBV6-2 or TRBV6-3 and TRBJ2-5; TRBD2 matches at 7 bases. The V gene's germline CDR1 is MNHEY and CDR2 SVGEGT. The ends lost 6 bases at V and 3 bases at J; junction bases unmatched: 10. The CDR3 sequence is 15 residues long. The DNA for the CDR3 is TGTGCCAGCAGCTGGGACTACCCTAAGAAAGAGACCCAGTACTTC. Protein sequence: CASSWDYPKKETQYF.

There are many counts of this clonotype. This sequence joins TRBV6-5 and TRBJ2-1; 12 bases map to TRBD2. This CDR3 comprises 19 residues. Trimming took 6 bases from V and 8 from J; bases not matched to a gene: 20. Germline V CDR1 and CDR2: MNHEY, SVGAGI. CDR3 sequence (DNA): TGTGCCAGCAGATCGACCGAAGCCAGGGCTAGCGGGAGGGTATATGAGCAGTTCTTC. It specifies CASRSTEARASGRVYEQFF.

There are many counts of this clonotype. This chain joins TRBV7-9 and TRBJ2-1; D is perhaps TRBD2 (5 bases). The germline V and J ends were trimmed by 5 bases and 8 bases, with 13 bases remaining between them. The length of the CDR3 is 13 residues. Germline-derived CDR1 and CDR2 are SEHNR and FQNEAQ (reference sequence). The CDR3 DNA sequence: TGTGCCAGCAGCCTCGGAGGAGTCGATGAGCAGTTCTTC. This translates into CASSLGGVDEQFF.

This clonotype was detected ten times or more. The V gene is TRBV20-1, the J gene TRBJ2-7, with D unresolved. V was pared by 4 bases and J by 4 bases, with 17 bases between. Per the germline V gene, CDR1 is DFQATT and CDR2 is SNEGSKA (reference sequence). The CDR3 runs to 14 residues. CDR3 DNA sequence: TGCAGTGCTAACCGCCCTGCAACCCATTACGAGCAGTACTTC. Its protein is CSANRPATHYEQYF.

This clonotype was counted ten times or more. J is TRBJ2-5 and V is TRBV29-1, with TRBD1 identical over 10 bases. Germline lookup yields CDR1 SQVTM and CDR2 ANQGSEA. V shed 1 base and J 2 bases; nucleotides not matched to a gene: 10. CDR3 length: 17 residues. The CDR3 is CSVEGMDRGSWQETQYF. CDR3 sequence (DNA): TGCAGCGTTGAAGGGATGGACAGGGGGTCATGGCAAGAGACCCAGTACTTC.

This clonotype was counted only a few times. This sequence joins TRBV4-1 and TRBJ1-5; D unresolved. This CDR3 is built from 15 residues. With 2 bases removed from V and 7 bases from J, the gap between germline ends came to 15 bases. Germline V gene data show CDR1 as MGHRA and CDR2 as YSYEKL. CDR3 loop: CASSQYGRVNQPQHF. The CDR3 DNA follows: TGCGCCAGCAGCCAATATGGAAGGGTGAACCAGCCCCAGCATTTT.

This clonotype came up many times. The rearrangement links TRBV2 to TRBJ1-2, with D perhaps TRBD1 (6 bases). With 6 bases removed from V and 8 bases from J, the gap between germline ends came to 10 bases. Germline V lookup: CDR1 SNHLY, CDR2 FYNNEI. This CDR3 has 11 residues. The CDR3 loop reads CASRRGPGYTF. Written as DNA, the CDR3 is TGTGCCAGCAGGCGGGGGCCGGGCTACACCTTC.

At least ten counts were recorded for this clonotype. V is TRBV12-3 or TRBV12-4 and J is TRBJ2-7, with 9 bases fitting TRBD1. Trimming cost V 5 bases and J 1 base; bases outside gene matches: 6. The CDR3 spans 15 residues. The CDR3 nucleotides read TGTGCCAGCAGTCCCGGGACAGGGTGGTCCTACGAGCAGTACTTC. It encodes CASSPGTGWSYEQYF.

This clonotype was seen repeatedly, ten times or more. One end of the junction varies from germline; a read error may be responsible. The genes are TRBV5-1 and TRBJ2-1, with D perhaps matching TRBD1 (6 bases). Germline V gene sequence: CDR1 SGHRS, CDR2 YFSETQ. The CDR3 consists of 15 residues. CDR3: CASSLAGASVNEQFF. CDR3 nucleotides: TGCGCCAGCAGTTTGGCAGGGGCCTCGGTAAATGAGCAGTTCTTC.

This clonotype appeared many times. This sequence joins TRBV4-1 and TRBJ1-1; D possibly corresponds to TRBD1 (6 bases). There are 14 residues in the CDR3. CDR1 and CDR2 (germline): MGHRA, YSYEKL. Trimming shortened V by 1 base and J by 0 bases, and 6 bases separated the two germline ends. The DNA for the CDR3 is TGCGCCAGCAGCCAAGGGGGGCTGAACACTGAAGCTTTCTTT. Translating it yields CASSQGGLNTEAFF.

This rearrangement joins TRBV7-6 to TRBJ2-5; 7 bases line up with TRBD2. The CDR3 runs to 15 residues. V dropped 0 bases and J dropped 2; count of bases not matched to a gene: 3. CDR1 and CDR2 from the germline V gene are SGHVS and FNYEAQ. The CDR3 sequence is CASSLAGGTQETQYF. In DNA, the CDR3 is TGTGCCAGCAGCTTAGCGGGAGGGACTCAAGAGACCCAGTACTTC.

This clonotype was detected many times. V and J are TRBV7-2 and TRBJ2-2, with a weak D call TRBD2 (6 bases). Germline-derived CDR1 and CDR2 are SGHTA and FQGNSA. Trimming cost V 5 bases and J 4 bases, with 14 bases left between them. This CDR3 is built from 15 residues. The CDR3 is CASSLRGGGTGELFF. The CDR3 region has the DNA TGTGCCAGCAGCCTGCGGGGAGGAGGCACCGGGGAGCTGTTTTTT. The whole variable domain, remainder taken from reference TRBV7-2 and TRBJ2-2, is GAGVSQSPSNKVTEKGKDVELRCDPISGHTALYWYRQSLGQGLEFLIYFQGNSAPDKSGLPSDRFSAERTGGSVSTLTIQRTQQEDSAVYLCASSLRGGGTGELFFGEGSRLTVL.

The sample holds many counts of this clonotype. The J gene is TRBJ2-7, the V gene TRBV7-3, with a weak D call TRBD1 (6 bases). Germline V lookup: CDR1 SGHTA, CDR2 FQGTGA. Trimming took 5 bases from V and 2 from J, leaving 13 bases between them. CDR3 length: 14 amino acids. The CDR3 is CASSPWAGAYEQYF. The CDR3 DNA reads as TGTGCCAGCAGCCCCTGGGCAGGGGCCTACGAGCAGTACTTC. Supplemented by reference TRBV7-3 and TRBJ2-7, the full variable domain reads GAGVSQTPSNKVTEKGKYVELRCDPISGHTALYWYRQSLGQGPEFLIYFQGTGAADDSGLPNDRFFAVRPEGSVSTLKIQRTERGDSAVYLCASSPWAGAYEQYFGPGTRLTVT.

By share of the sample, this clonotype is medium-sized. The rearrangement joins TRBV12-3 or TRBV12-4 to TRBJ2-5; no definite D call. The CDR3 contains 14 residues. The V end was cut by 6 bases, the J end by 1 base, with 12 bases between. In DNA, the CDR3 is TGTGCCAGCAGCCCTAGTGGGGTCCAAGAGACCCAGTACTTC. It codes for CASSPSGVQETQYF.

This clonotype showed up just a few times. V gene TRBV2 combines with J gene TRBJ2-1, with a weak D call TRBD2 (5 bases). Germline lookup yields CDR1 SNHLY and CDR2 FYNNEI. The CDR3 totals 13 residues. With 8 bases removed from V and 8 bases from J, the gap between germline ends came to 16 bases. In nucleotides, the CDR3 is TGTGCCAGCTACCCTAGGGCGGGTTATGAGCAGTTCTTC. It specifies CASYPRAGYEQFF. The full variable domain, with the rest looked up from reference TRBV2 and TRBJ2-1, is EPEVTQTPSHQVTQMGQEVILRCVPISNHLYFYWYRQILGQKVEFLVSFYNNEISEKSEIFDDQFSVERPDGSNFTLKIRSTKLEDSAMYFCASYPRAGYEQFFGPGTRLTVL.

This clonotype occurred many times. CDR3 protein: CSASGVPSLGNTEAFF. The CDR3 bases are TGCAGCGCTTCAGGGGTCCCCTCCCTGGGAAACACTGAAGCTTTCTTT. The V gene is TRBV29-1, the J gene TRBJ1-1, with a possible D match to TRBD1 (6 bases). Between the trimmed V and J ends, which lost 7 bases and 2 bases, there was a span of 23 bases. Germline values: CDR1 SQVTM, CDR2 ANQGSEA. The CDR3 has 16 residues.

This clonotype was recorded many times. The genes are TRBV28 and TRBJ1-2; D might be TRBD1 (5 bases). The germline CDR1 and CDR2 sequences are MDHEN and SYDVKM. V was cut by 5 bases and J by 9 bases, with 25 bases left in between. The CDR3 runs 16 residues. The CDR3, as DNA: TGTGCCAGCAGTCCCCTCCTGGAGGGGCCCTCGGGGAGCTACACCTTC. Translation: CASSPLLEGPSGSYTF.

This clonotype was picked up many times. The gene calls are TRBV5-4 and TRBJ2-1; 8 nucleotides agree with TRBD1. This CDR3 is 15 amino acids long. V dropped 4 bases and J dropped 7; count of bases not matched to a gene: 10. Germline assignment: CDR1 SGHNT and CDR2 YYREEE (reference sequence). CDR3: CASSPPDRVKNEQFF. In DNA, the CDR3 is TGTGCCAGCAGCCCACCGGACAGGGTCAAAAATGAGCAGTTCTTC.

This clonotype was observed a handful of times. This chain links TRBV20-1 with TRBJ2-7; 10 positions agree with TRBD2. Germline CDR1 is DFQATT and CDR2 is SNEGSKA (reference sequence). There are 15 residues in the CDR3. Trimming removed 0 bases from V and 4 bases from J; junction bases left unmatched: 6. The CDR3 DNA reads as TGCAGTGCTAGAGATAAGGTAGCGGGAGGTTACGAGCAGTACTTC. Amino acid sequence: CSARDKVAGGYEQYF.

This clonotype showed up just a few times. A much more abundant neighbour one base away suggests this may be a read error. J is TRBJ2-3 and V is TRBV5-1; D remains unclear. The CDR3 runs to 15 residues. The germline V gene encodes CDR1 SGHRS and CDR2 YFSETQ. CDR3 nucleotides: TGCGTCAGCAGCTTGACACCGGTTAGCACAGATACGCAGTATTTT. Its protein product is CVSSLTPVSTDTQYF.